This T cell receptor (beta chain) emerged from a study of cytomegalovirus exposure and HLA in healthy donors. Broader study findings: Specificity for CMV antigens was confirmed in vitro for a few of the CMV-associated chains. As a later analysis showed, a missense DCLRE1C variant was linked to trimming of TCR beta V- and J-genes. Some TCR beta chains (around 160 of them) were listed as cytomegalovirus-associated.

This CDR3 region has 15 residues. J lost 5 bases, V lost 4 bases, and 5 bases had no gene match. Germline CDR1 is MGHRA and CDR2 is YSYEKL. As for this clone: No antigen is known for it.

Donors counted as nominally healthy when sampled, yet unrecorded immune exposures were likely. It was with 60 Vbeta and 13 Jbeta primers that the PCR ran. Produced via immunoSEQ multiplex PCR; TCRdb's table is partial and in-frame only. The sample lists about 180,000 clones, approximately 84% seen once, with around 1.4% in the top ten. This sequence originates from a girl between 10 and 17 years old in good health and CMV-seropositive. The chain is built from TRBV4-1 and TRBJ2-5, with 12 nucleotides matching TRBD2. Sample: PBMCs. DNA of the CDR3: TGCGCCAGCAGCCCTCGGACTAGCGGGATGGAGACCCAGTACTTC. Its translation is CASSPRTSGMETQYF.